A selection of T cell receptor beta chains follows, all from one sample in a study of response to subunit inactivated influenza vaccine. TCRdb recomputed calls from the RT-PCR reads with MiXCR, one row per CDR3 protein. This sample yields about 180,000 distinct CDR3 sequences, of which around 10% are seen a single time; about 40% belongs to the top ten. Sequencing used CD8+ T cells sorted from PBMCs, obtained about 23 months after vaccination. The receptors come from a man between 45 and 75 years old who received an inactivated influenza vaccine. Both conserved end residues are part of each CDR3. The order of the fields is clone size, J gene, D gene, V gene, CDR3 DNA, CDR3 protein. D genes are given only for firm matches. Expanded clones get a size class; other rows say once, few or many, or leave the size out.

>many|TRBJ2-1|NA|TRBV15
TGTGCCACCAGCAGAAGGGGGGCGAACTACAATGAGCAGTTCTTC
CATSRRGANYNEQFF
>few|TRBJ2-1|NA|TRBV12-3/TRBV12-4
TGTGCCAGCAGTTTAGGGCAGGGGGGTGGGTATGAGCAGTTCTTC
CASSLGQGGGYEQFF
>few|TRBJ2-3|TRBD1|TRBV6-2/TRBV6-3
TGTGCCAGCAAACCACAGGGGACAGATACGCAGTATTTT
CASKPQGTDTQYF
>few|TRBJ1-5|NA|TRBV4-3
TGCGCCAGCAGCCAAGATCCTGTTGGGGGCAAAAGCAATCAGCCCCAGCATTTT
CASSQDPVGGKSNQPQHF
>few|TRBJ2-7|TRBD1|TRBV27
TGTGCCAGCAGTCAAACTCCAGGACAGGGAACTACGAAGGAGCAGTACTTC
CASSQTPGQGTTKEQYF
>NA|TRBJ2-7|NA|TRBV5-1
TGCGCCAGCAGCCATGGGATTGACTACGAGCAGTACTTC
CASSHGIDYEQYF
>few|TRBJ2-2|NA|TRBV30
TGTGCCAAAAGGGGGGCCGGGGAGCTGTTTTTT
CAKRGAGELFF
>many|TRBJ2-1|TRBD2|TRBV4-2
TGTGCCAGCAGCCAAGTGTCTTCGGCTAGCGGGAGTTTTAACAATGAGCAGTTCTTC
CASSQVSSASGSFNNEQFF
>NA|TRBJ1-6|NA|TRBV2
TGTGCCAGCAGTGACGGCTATAGCTCCTATAATTCACCCCTCCACTTT
CASSDGYSSYNSPLHF
>few|TRBJ2-4|NA|TRBV12-3/TRBV12-4
TGTGCCAGCAGTTTAGGGAGGAACATTCAGTACTTC
CASSLGRNIQYF
>few|TRBJ2-7|TRBD2|TRBV20-1
TGCAGTGCTTTAAGACTAGCGGAAGCCTACGAGCAGTACTTC
CSALRLAEAYEQYF
>few|TRBJ2-7|TRBD2|TRBV5-1
TGCGCCAGCAGCACCCAACGGCGGGAGTGGGAGCAGTACTTC
CASSTQRREWEQYF
>many|TRBJ2-1|TRBD2|TRBV7-2
TGTGCCAGCAGCTACACTAGCGGGATACTTACCTACAATGAGCAGTTCTTC
CASSYTSGILTYNEQFF
>many|TRBJ2-7|TRBD1|TRBV7-6
TGTGCCAGCAGCCGAGATCTGGGGACAGGGTCCACCTGGGAGCAGTACTTC
CASSRDLGTGSTWEQYF
>many|TRBJ2-5|NA|TRBV11-2
TGTGCCAGCAGCTTACATGTCACCCAGACCCAGTACTTC
CASSLHVTQTQYF
>few|TRBJ2-7|TRBD1|TRBV10-3
TGTGCCATCAGTGCGGGACAGTACTACGAGCAGTACTTC
CAISAGQYYEQYF
>few|TRBJ2-1|TRBD2|TRBV5-1
TGCGCCAGCAGCTTGGTGGGACTAGAGGGTAAGGATGAGCAGTTCTTC
CASSLVGLEGKDEQFF
>NA|TRBJ2-7|TRBD1|TRBV4-3
TGCGCCAGCAGCCAAGATACTACCGGGACAGGCGATTCCTACGAGCAGTACTTC
CASSQDTTGTGDSYEQYF
>NA|TRBJ2-1|TRBD1|TRBV9
TGTGCCAGCAGCGTAGAGGGACAGAGGTACAATGAGCAGTTCTTC
CASSVEGQRYNEQFF
>NA|TRBJ2-1|TRBD2|TRBV28
TGTGCCAGCAGCCCCGGGACTAGCGGGAGGGCCCTACTGGGGGGTGAGCAGTTCTTC
CASSPGTSGRALLGGEQFF
>few|TRBJ2-2|NA|TRBV9
TGTGCCAGCAGTTTCGGACAGCGGAACACCGGGGAGCTGTTTTTT
CASSFGQRNTGELFF
>many|TRBJ1-5|NA|TRBV27
TGTGCCAGCAGTTTATATCGGGGTGCTAATCAGCCCCAGCATTTT
CASSLYRGANQPQHF
>NA|TRBJ2-3|TRBD1|TRBV10-3
TGTGCCATGTCACAGGGGCTTACGGATACGCAGTATTTT
CAMSQGLTDTQYF
>NA|TRBJ2-3|NA|TRBV5-1
TGCGCCAGCAGCAGTATCACAGGGCGCGCAGATACGCAGTATTTT
CASSSITGRADTQYF
>NA|TRBJ2-3|TRBD2|TRBV9
TGTGCCAGCAGCGTAGTCACGGGGGGATATACGCAGTATTTT
CASSVVTGGYTQYF
>few|TRBJ2-5|NA|TRBV7-8
TGTGCCAGCAGCTCCTTTGAGCGGCCCCACGGGGACCAGTACTTC
CASSSFERPHGDQYF
>NA|TRBJ2-3|TRBD1|TRBV2
TGTGCCTACTCAGGACAGGGGGCGCACGATACGCAGTATTTT
CAYSGQGAHDTQYF
>NA|TRBJ2-5|TRBD2|TRBV9
TGTGCCAGCAGCGTAGGGTCTAGCGGGGTTGAGACCCAGTACTTC
CASSVGSSGVETQYF
>many|TRBJ2-2|NA|TRBV9
TGTGCCAGCAAGGGTAACACCGGGGAGCTGTTTTTT
CASKGNTGELFF
>many|TRBJ2-7|TRBD2|TRBV11-1
TGTGCCAGCAGCTTAGCGGCCGCCAACCGAGGACTAGCGGATTACGAGCAGTACTTC
CASSLAAANRGLADYEQYF
>NA|TRBJ2-7|TRBD1|TRBV7-8
TGTGCCAGCAGCTTAGATACAGGGGTGATCGAGCAGTACTTC
CASSLDTGVIEQYF
>many|TRBJ2-2|NA|TRBV28
TGTGCCCACCAAGACAACACCGGGGAGCTGTTTTTT
CAHQDNTGELFF
>few|TRBJ2-5|NA|TRBV6-1
TGTGCCAGCAGTGAAGACTACGGAGAGGCTGAGACCCAGTACTTC
CASSEDYGEAETQYF
>few|TRBJ1-1|NA|TRBV28
TGTGCCAGCCCGGGGGGGGGCACTGAAGCTTTCTTT
CASPGGGTEAFF
>NA|TRBJ2-1|TRBD2|TRBV4-3
TGCGCCAGCAGCCAAGATTGGGGGACTAGGGAGGGTGAGCAGTTCTTC
CASSQDWGTREGEQFF
>few|TRBJ2-7|NA|TRBV7-8
TGTGCCAGCAGCTTTGGGAGTCGGGGGATTGCCGAGCAGTACTTC
CASSFGSRGIAEQYF
>NA|TRBJ2-1|NA|TRBV4-1
TGCGCCAGCAGCCAAGATCGACCAGCGGAGAATGAGCAGTTCTTC
CASSQDRPAENEQFF
>few|TRBJ2-7|NA|TRBV20-1
TGCAGTGCTTTAGGACAGCCCTACGAGCAGTACTTC
CSALGQPYEQYF
>NA|TRBJ1-6|NA|TRBV7-2
TGTGCCAGCACCCTGGGAGGCTATAATTCACCCCTCCACTTT
CASTLGGYNSPLHF
>many|TRBJ2-7|NA|TRBV7-9
TGTGCCAGCAGCTTAGGTACAGCCCACCCTCCCGAGTACTTC
CASSLGTAHPPEYF
>NA|TRBJ1-6|TRBD1|TRBV27
TGTGCCAGCAGTCTCGACAGGGCGGAATTCCCCCTCCACTTT
CASSLDRAEFPLHF
>NA|TRBJ2-7|NA|TRBV4-1
TGCGCCAGCAGCCAGGGTCCCCACTACGAGCAGTACTTC
CASSQGPHYEQYF
>few|TRBJ1-4|TRBD1|TRBV4-1
TGCGCCAGCAGCCAATTCGCAGGGGGCTATGATGAAAAACTGTTTTTT
CASSQFAGGYDEKLFF
>few|TRBJ1-1|TRBD1|TRBV4-3
TGCGCCAGCAGCCAAGATGTGCCAGGGGGCGCGGTCACTGAAGCTTTCTTT
CASSQDVPGGAVTEAFF
>few|TRBJ2-5|NA|TRBV28
TGTGCCAGCAGTTGGGGCAGCGAGACCCAGTACTTC
CASSWGSETQYF
>NA|TRBJ2-3|NA|TRBV7-8
TGTGCCAGCAGCTTTAAGGGGCTTTTTATCGATACGCAGTATTTT
CASSFKGLFIDTQYF
>NA|TRBJ2-7|NA|TRBV24-1
TGTGCCACCAGTGATCAAGACGTGTGCTCCTACGAGCAGTACTTC
CATSDQDVCSYEQYF
>few|TRBJ2-1|NA|TRBV27
TGTGCCAGCAGTTTATTGTGGGAAGGAAACAATGAGCAGTTCTTC
CASSLLWEGNNEQFF
>many|TRBJ1-1|NA|TRBV6-5
TGTGCCAGCAGTTACTCAAGGACTCTGGGAGAAGCTTTCTTT
CASSYSRTLGEAFF
>few|TRBJ2-5|TRBD2|TRBV24-1
TGTGCCACCAGTGACGGGGGGGAGGCCCAAGAGACCCAGTACTTC
CATSDGGEAQETQYF
>few|TRBJ2-1|TRBD2|TRBV29-1
TGCAGCGCTACGGGACTAGCGCTGTACAATGAGCAGTTCTTC
CSATGLALYNEQFF
>NA|TRBJ1-2|TRBD1|TRBV7-4
TGTGCCAGCAGCGCGGGACAGGGGGCGGAGAATGGCTACACCTTC
CASSAGQGAENGYTF
>few|TRBJ2-7|NA|TRBV5-1
TGCGCCAGCAGCGAATATGGGGGAGGCGAGCAGTACTTC
CASSEYGGGEQYF
>few|TRBJ2-1|NA|TRBV14
TGTGCCAGCAGCCAGTTTCAGACCAATGAGCAGTTCTTC
CASSQFQTNEQFF
>few|TRBJ1-2|NA|TRBV30
TGTGCCTGGAGACATAACTATGGCTACACCTTC
CAWRHNYGYTF